The 25 T cell receptor beta chains below all came from one sample that was sequenced in a study of technical replicates of blood from a few donors. Libraries were prepared by immunoSEQ multiplex PCR; TCRdb keeps only in-frame clonotypes and omits some of them. The sample contains approximately 73,000 clones, 93% of which appear only once. The material sequenced was T cells isolated from PBMCs. The receptors come from a human donor in good health.

The rearrangement links TRBV18 to TRBJ2-7; D is possibly TRBD1 (6 bases). Trimming stripped 5 bases from V and 4 bases from J, with 21 bases between. The CDR3 has 16 residues. Germline CDR1 KGHSH, CDR2 LQKENI. CDR3 DNA sequence: TGTGCCAGCTCAAGCCCGGGTGGGACAACGGGTTACGAGCAGTACTTC. Translating it yields CASSSPGGTTGYEQYF.

CDR3 residues: CASSAQGPNEQFF. The CDR3 region has the DNA TGTGCCAGCAGCGCACAGGGTCCCAATGAGCAGTTCTTC. The chain combines TRBV7-9 with TRBJ2-1; possible D gene TRBD1, 6 bases. The V end was cut by 5 bases, the J end by 6 bases, with 11 bases between. CDR1 is SEHNR, CDR2 FQNEAQ, per germline (reference sequence). CDR3 length: 13 amino acids.

V usage is TRBV6-5 and J usage is TRBJ1-2; D gene uncertain. Germline V gene data show CDR1 as MNHEY and CDR2 as SVGAGI. This CDR3 comprises 15 residues. V was clipped by 5 bases and J by 8 bases, with 21 bases between them. CDR3 sequence reads: CASSGRMADPGGYTF. The CDR3 DNA reads as TGTGCCAGCAGTGGGAGAATGGCAGACCCAGGAGGCTACACCTTC.

The chain has TRBV28 and TRBJ2-1; 9 bases match TRBD1. Germline CDR1 MDHEN, CDR2 SYDVKM. V was pared by 3 bases and J by 10 bases, with 7 bases of the junction left unmatched. The CDR3 length is 14 residues. The CDR3 DNA is TGTGCCAGCAGTTTTCCCCGACAGGGGGACGAGCAGTTCTTC. The encoded protein is CASSFPRQGDEQFF.

V usage is TRBV29-1 and J usage is TRBJ2-7, with 8 bases matching TRBD1. The CDR3 sequence is 13 residues long. Germline trimming cut 7 bases from V and 5 bases from J; bases unmatched to any gene: 10. Per the germline V gene, CDR1 is SQVTM and CDR2 is ANQGSEA. This CDR3 is CSGGDRNGNEQYF. The DNA of the CDR3 is TGCAGCGGTGGGGACAGGAATGGCAACGAGCAGTACTTC.

V gene TRBV25-1 combines with J gene TRBJ1-4, with D possibly matching TRBD1 (5 bases). Germline V gene lookup returns CDR1 MGHDK and CDR2 SYGVNS. With 6 bases removed from V and 8 bases from J, the gap between germline ends came to 10 bases. CDR3 length: 12 residues. The CDR3 region has the DNA TGTGCCAGCAGCAGGGTTGGCGAAAAACTGTTTTTT. It yields the protein CASSRVGEKLFF.

This chain links TRBV10-3 with TRBJ2-5; TRBD2 matches at 12 bases. This CDR3 is 17 amino acids long. Germline V gene lookup returns CDR1 ENHRY and CDR2 SYGVKD. V lost 0 bases, J lost 0 bases, and 2 bases stayed unmatched. The CDR3 nucleotides are TGTGCCATCAGTGAGTCCGGACTAGCGGGGTACCAAGAGACCCAGTACTTC. Protein: CAISESGLAGYQETQYF.

The chain combines TRBV2 with TRBJ2-1; maybe TRBD1 (5 bases). The CDR3 has 13 residues. Trimming stripped 8 bases from V and 6 bases from J, with 14 bases between. Germline V gene sequence: CDR1 SNHLY, CDR2 FYNNEI. The DNA of the CDR3 is TGTGCCAGCGGGGAACAGGAGCTCAATGAGCAGTTCTTC. Amino acid sequence: CASGEQELNEQFF.

This chain uses TRBV6-5 with TRBJ1-5; 7 bases agree with TRBD1. Germline loops: CDR1 MNHEY, CDR2 SVGAGI. The V gene end was trimmed by 6 bases and the J gene end by 2 bases; junction bases not matched to a gene: 4. The CDR3 sequence is 14 residues long. The CDR3 bases are TGTGCCAGCAGACCAGGACAGGGCAATCAGCCCCAGCATTTT. Translating it yields CASRPGQGNQPQHF.

The chain uses TRBV28 and TRBJ1-6; TRBD1 aligns across 7 bases. The CDR3 spans 15 residues. The germline V gene encodes CDR1 MDHEN and CDR2 SYDVKM. V shed 5 bases, J shed 3 bases, and the junction held 4 bases outside the gene matches. CDR3 in amino acids: CASSITGVYNSPLHF. The CDR3 coding sequence is TGTGCCAGCAGTATTACAGGGGTCTATAATTCACCCCTCCACTTT.

The sample holds one count of this clone. The CDR3 DNA follows: TGTGCCAGCAGTATCCCACAGGGCTACGAGCAGTACTTC. It codes for CASSIPQGYEQYF. This chain joins TRBV25-1 and TRBJ2-7; D may be TRBD1 (6 bases). V dropped 5 bases and J dropped 3 bases, with 11 bases sitting between them. The CDR3 is 13 residues long. The V gene's germline CDR1 is MGHDK and CDR2 SYGVNS.

The chain combines TRBV11-2 with TRBJ1-2; the match to TRBD1 covers 9 bases. The CDR3 runs 14 residues. In germline, CDR1 is SGHAT, CDR2 FQNNGV. J was trimmed by 5 bases and V by 5 bases; bases with no gene match: 6. CDR3 in DNA: TGTGCCAGCAGCGTTACCGGGACAGGGTATGGCTACACCTTC. Translated: CASSVTGTGYGYTF.

The J gene is TRBJ1-1, the V gene TRBV6-1; D is unresolved. The germline V gene encodes CDR1 MNHNS and CDR2 SASEGT. V shed 8 bases and J shed 9 bases, with 10 bases lying between them. The CDR3 consists of 10 residues. In nucleotides, the CDR3 is TGTGCCAGCTCCGTGGGCCAAGCTTTCTTT. Its protein is CASSVGQAFF.

The CDR3 bases are TGTGCCAGTAGTACGACCGGACAGGGAGGCTACACCTTC. Translated: CASSTTGQGGYTF. The rearrangement joins TRBV19 to TRBJ1-2; TRBD1 agrees at 8 bases. The CDR3 runs 13 residues. Trimming removed 4 bases from V and 8 bases from J; junction bases left unmatched: 6. CDR1 and CDR2 from the germline V gene are LNHDA and SQIVND (reference sequence).

V usage is TRBV19 and J usage is TRBJ2-7; D possibly corresponds to TRBD2 (5 bases). Trimming cost V 1 base and J 3 bases, with 10 bases left between them. Per germline, CDR1 LNHDA and CDR2 SQIVND (reference sequence). The CDR3 totals 14 residues. CDR3 in DNA: TGTGCCAGTAGTATAGCCGAGGGATACTACGAGCAGTACTTC. Its protein is CASSIAEGYYEQYF. Complete variable domain (other parts from reference TRBV19 and TRBJ2-7): DGGITQSPKYLFRKEGQNVTLSCEQNLNHDAMYWYRQDPGQGLRLIYYSQIVNDFQKGDIAEGYSVSREKKESFPLTVTSAQKNPTAFYLCASSIAEGYYEQYFGPGTRLTVT.

The chain links TRBV5-1 to TRBJ2-1; tentatively, D is TRBD1 (6 bases). The CDR3 sequence is 19 residues long. The germline V gene has CDR1 SGHRS and CDR2 YFSETQ. Trimming cost V 3 bases and J 8 bases, with 30 bases left between them. The CDR3 is CASSSYGTHWGQERDEQFF. DNA for the CDR3: TGCGCCAGCAGCTCGTACGGAACCCACTGGGGGCAGGAGCGCGATGAGCAGTTCTTC.

The chain couples TRBV2 to TRBJ1-5, with D unresolved. Per germline, CDR1 SNHLY and CDR2 FYNNEI. V was shortened by 5 bases and J by 0 bases, with 5 bases between the two germline ends. The CDR3 contains 13 residues. In DNA, the CDR3 is TGTGCCAGCAGTCTCTATAGCAATCAGCCCCAGCATTTT. Protein product: CASSLYSNQPQHF.

The V call is TRBV7-6, the J call TRBJ2-5, with 9 bases aligning to TRBD1. The CDR3 length is 16 residues. Per the germline V gene, CDR1 is SGHVS and CDR2 is FNYEAQ. J gave up 5 bases and V 3 bases, and 10 bases lay outside the gene matches. CDR3 DNA: TGTGCCAGCAGCTTTGGGGACAGGGAGGATGGTGAGACCCAGTACTTC. Translation: CASSFGDREDGETQYF.

In this sample, this clone turned up once. CDR3 DNA: TGTGCCAGCAGTGAAGGTTCCAGGCAAAAAGCTTTCTTT. This gives the protein CASSEGSRQKAFF. The genes are TRBV6-1 and TRBJ1-1; D gene unclear. The CDR3 has 13 amino acids. CDR1 and CDR2 (germline): MNHNS, SASEGT. V was shortened by 1 base and J by 9 bases, with 12 bases between the two germline ends.

The chain has TRBV7-9 and TRBJ1-2; D is ambiguous. Trimming removed 4 bases at V and 4 bases at J, with 16 bases between. The CDR3 has 15 amino acids. Germline V lookup: CDR1 SEHNR, CDR2 FQNEAQ (reference sequence). In DNA form, the CDR3 reads TGTGCCAGCAGCTCCCTTCCACCCCCTACCTATGGCTACACCTTC. Translation: CASSSLPPPTYGYTF. The full variable domain, completed using reference TRBV7-9 and TRBJ1-2, is DTGVSQNPRHKITKRGQNVTFRCDPISEHNRLYWYRQTLGQGPEFLTYFQNEAQLEKSRLLSDRFSAERPKGSFSTLEIQRTEQGDSAMYLCASSSLPPPTYGYTFGSGTRLTVV.

V and J are TRBV25-1 and TRBJ2-5, with D tentatively TRBD2 (5 bases). Germline V gene data show CDR1 as MGHDK and CDR2 as SYGVNS. The germline V and J ends were trimmed by 4 bases and 2 bases, with 11 bases remaining between them. CDR3 length: 14 residues. The CDR3 DNA sequence: TGTGCCAGCAGTGCCAACCGGGAACAAGAGACCCAGTACTTC. As protein: CASSANREQETQYF.

The rearrangement joins TRBV5-4 to TRBJ2-7; the D gene is possibly TRBD2 (5 bases). Germline V gene sequence: CDR1 SGHNT, CDR2 YYREEE (reference sequence). The CDR3 has 13 amino acids. The ends were cut back, 0 bases at V and 4 bases at J, with 8 bases in the middle. The CDR3 bases are TGTGCCAGCAGCTTGGCCGGGGAATACGAGCAGTACTTC. Its protein product is CASSLAGEYEQYF.

This rearrangement joins TRBV7-8 to TRBJ1-5; a weak D match, TRBD1 (6 bases). The V and J ends lost 5 bases and 7 bases respectively, with 9 bases between them. The germline CDR1 and CDR2 sequences are SGHVS and FQNEAQ. The CDR3 covers 12 residues. This CDR3 is CASSPQGQPQHF. As DNA, the CDR3 is TGTGCCAGCAGCCCACAGGGACAGCCCCAGCATTTT.

The CDR3 nucleotides read TGTGCCAGCAGGGTCCGAAGCGGGAGGGAAGACGAGCAGTACTTC. Protein: CASRVRSGREDEQYF. The chain joins TRBV27 to TRBJ2-7; 10 nucleotides line up with TRBD2. V lost 6 bases and J lost 5; bases outside the gene matches: 10. The CDR3 runs to 15 residues. Looked up from germline, CDR1 is MNHEY and CDR2 is SMNVEV (reference sequence).

CDR3 nucleotides: TGTGCCAGCAGTTTAACCGGGACTAGGTCCTACGAGCAGTACTTC. Translated, it gives CASSLTGTRSYEQYF. J is TRBJ2-7 and V is TRBV28; TRBD2 aligns across 8 bases. CDR3 length: 15 amino acids. Trimming at V came to 2 bases and at J to 1 base, leaving 4 bases not matched to a gene. Germline V lookup: CDR1 MDHEN, CDR2 SYDVKM.